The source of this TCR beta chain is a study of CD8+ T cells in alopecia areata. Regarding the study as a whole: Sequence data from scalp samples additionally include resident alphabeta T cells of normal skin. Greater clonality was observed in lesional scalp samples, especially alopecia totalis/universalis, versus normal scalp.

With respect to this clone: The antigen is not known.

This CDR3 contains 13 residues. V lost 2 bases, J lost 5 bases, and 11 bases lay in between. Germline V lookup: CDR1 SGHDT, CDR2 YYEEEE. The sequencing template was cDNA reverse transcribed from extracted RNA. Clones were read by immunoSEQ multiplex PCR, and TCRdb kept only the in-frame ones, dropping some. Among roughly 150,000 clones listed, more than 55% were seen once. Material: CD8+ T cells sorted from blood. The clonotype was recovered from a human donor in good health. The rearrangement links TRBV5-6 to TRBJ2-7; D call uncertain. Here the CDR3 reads CASSLGLGNEQYF. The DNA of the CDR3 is TGTGCCAGCAGCTTAGGGTTGGGAAACGAGCAGTACTTC.